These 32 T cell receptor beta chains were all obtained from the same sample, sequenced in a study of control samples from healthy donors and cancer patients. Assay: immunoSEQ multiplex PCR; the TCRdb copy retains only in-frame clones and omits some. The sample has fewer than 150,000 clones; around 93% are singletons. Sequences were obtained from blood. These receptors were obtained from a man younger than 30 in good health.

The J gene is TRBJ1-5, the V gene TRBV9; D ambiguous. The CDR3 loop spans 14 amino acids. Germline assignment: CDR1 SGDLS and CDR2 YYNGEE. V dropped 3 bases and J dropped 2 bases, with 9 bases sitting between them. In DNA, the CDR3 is TGTGCCAGCAGCGCCGGTGGTGGCAATCAGCCCCAGCATTTT. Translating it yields CASSAGGGNQPQHF.

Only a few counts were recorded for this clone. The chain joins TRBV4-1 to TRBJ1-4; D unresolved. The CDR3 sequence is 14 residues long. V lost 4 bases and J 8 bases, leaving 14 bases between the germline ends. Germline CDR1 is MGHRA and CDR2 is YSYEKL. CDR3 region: CASSRTPLREKLFF. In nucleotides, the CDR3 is TGCGCCAGCAGCCGGACCCCCTTGCGGGAAAAACTGTTTTTT.

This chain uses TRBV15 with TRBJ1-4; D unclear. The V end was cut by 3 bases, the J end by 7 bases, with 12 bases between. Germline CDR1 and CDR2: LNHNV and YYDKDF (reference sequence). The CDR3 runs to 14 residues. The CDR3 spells CATSSLDLGEKLFF. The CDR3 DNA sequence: TGTGCCACCAGCAGCCTAGACTTGGGTGAAAAACTGTTTTTT.

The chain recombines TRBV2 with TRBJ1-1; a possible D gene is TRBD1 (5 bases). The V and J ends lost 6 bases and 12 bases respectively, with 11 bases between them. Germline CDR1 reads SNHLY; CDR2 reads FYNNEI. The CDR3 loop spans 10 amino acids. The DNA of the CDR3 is TGTGCCAGCAGGGGACCCCGCCCTTTCTTT. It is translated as CASRGPRPFF.

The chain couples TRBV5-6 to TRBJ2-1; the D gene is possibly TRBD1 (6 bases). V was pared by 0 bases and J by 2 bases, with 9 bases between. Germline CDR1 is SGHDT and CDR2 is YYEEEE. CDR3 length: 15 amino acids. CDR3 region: CASSLAGATYNEQFF. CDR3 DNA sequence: TGTGCCAGCAGCTTGGCAGGGGCTACCTACAATGAGCAGTTCTTC.

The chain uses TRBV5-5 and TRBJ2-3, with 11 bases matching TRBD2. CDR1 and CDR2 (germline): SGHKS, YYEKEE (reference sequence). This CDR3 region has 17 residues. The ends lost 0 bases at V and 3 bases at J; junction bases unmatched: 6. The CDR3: CASSLVASGGHTDTQYF. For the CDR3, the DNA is TGTGCCAGCAGCTTGGTGGCTAGCGGGGGGCATACAGATACGCAGTATTTT.

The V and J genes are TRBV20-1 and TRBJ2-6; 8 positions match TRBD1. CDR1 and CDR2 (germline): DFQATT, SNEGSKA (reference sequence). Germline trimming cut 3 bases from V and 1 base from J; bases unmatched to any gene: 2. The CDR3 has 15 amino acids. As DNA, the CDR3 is TGCAGTGCTAGTCACAGGGGGTCTGGGGCCAACGTCCTGACTTTC. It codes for CSASHRGSGANVLTF.

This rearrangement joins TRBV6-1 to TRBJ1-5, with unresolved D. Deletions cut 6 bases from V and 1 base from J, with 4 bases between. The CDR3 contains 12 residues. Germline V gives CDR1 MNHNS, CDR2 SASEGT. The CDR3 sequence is CASRGSNQPQHF. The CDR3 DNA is TGTGCCAGCAGGGGGAGCAATCAGCCCCAGCATTTT.

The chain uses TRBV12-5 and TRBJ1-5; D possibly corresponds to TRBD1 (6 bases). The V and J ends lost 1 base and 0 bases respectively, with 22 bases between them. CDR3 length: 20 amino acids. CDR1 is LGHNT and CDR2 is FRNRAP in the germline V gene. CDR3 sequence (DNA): TGTGCTAGTGGTTTGGGGCGGACAGATATCGGGCGAGATAGCAATCAGCCCCAGCATTTT. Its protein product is CASGLGRTDIGRDSNQPQHF.

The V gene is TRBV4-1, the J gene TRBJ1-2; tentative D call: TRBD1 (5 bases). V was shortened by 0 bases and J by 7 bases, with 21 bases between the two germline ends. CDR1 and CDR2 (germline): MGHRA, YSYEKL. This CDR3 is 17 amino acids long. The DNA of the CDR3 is TGCGCCAGCAGCCAAGATCCAATAGCAGGCCGCGGGGGTGGCTACACCTTC. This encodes CASSQDPIAGRGGGYTF.

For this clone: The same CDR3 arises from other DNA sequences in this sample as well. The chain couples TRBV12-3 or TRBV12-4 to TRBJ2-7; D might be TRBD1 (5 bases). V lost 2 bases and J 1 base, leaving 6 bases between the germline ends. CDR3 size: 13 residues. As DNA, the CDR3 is TGTGCCAGCAGTTTACAGGGATCCTACGAGCAGTACTTC. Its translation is CASSLQGSYEQYF.

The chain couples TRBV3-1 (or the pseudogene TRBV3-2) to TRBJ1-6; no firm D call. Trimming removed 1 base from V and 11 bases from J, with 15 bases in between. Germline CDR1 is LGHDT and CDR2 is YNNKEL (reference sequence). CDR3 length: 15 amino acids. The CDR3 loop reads CASSQATLPGTPLHF. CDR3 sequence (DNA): TGTGCCAGCAGCCAAGCCACCCTCCCCGGGACACCCCTCCACTTT.

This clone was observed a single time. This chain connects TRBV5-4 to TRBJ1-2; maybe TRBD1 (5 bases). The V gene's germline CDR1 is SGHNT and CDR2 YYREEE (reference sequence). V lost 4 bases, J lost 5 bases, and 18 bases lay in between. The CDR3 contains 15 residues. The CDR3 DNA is TGTGCCAGCAGCCTGCAAACAGGAGATATTTATGGCTACACCTTC. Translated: CASSLQTGDIYGYTF.

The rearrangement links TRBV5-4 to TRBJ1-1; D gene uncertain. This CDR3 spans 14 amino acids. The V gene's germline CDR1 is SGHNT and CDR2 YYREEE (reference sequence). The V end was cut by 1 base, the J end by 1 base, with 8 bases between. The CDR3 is CASSLTDSNTEAFF. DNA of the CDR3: TGTGCCAGCAGCTTGACAGATTCGAACACTGAAGCTTTCTTT.

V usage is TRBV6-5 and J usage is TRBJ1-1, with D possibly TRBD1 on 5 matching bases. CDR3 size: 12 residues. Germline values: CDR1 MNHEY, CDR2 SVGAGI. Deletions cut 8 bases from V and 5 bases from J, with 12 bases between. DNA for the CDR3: TGTGCCAGCGGGGCCTCGGGGACTGAAGCTTTCTTT. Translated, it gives CASGASGTEAFF.

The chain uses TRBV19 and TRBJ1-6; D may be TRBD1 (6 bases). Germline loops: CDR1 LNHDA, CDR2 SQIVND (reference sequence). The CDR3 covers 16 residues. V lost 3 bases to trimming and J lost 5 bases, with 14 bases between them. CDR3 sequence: CASSIRPGQHNSPLHF. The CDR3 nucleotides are TGTGCCAGTAGTATCCGTCCCGGACAGCATAATTCACCCCTCCACTTT. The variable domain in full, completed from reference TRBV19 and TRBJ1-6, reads DGGITQSPKYLFRKEGQNVTLSCEQNLNHDAMYWYRQDPGQGLRLIYYSQIVNDFQKGDIAEGYSVSREKKESFPLTVTSAQKNPTAFYLCASSIRPGQHNSPLHFGNGTRLTVT.

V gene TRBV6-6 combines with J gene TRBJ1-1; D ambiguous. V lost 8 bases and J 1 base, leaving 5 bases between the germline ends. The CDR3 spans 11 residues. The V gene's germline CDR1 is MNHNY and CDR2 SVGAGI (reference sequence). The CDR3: CASFQNTEAFF. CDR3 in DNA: TGTGCCAGCTTCCAGAACACTGAAGCTTTCTTT.

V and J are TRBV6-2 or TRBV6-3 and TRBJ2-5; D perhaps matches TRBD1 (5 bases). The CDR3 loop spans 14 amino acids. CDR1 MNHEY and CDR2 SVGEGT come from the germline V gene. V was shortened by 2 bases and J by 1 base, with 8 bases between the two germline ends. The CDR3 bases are TGTGCCAGCAGTTACCCTAGGGGCCAAGAGACCCAGTACTTC. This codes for CASSYPRGQETQYF.

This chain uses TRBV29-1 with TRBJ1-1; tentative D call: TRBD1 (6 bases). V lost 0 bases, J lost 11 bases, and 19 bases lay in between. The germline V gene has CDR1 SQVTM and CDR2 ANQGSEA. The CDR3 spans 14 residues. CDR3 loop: CSVEDQGGEGSAFF. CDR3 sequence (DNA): TGCAGCGTTGAAGATCAAGGGGGAGAAGGGAGTGCTTTCTTT.

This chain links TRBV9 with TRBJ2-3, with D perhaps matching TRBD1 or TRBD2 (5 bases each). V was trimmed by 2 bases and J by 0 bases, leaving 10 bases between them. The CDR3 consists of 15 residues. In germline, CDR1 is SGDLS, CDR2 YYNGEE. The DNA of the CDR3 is TGTGCCAGCAGCGTGGGGGACGGAAGCACAGATACGCAGTATTTT. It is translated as CASSVGDGSTDTQYF.

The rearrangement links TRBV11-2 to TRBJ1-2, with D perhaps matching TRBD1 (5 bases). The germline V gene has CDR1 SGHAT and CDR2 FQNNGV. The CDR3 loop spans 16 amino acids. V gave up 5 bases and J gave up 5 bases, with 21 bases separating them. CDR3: CASSPLGVRTLYGYTF. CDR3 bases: TGTGCCAGCAGCCCATTAGGGGTAAGAACCCTGTATGGCTACACCTTC.

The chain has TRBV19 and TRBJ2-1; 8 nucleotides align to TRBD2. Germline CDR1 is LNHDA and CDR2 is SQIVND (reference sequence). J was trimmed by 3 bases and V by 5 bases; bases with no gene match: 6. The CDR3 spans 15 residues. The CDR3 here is CASSPSGGLYNEQFF. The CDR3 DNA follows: TGTGCCAGTAGTCCGTCGGGGGGGCTCTACAATGAGCAGTTCTTC.

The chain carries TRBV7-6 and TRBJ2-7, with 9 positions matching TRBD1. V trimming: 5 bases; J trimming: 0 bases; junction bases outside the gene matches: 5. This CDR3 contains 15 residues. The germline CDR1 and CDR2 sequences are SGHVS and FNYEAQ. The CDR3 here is CASSGGQGSSYEQYF. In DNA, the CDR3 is TGTGCCAGCAGCGGAGGACAGGGGAGCTCCTACGAGCAGTACTTC.

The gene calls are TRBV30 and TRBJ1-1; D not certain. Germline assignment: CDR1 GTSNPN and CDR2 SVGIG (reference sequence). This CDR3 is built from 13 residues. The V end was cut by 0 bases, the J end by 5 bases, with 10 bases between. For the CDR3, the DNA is TGTGCCTGGAGTGTAACCCCGCGGACTGAAGCTTTCTTT. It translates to CAWSVTPRTEAFF. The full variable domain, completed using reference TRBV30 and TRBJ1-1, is SQTIHQWPATLVQPVGSPLSLECTVEGTSNPNLYWYRQAAGRGLQLLFYSVGIGQISSEVPQNLSASRPQDRQFILSSKKLLLSDSGFYLCAWSVTPRTEAFFGQGTRLTVV.

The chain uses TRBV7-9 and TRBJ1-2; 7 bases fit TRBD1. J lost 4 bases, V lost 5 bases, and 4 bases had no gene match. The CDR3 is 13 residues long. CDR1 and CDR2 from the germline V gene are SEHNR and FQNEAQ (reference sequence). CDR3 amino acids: CASSGQDTYGYTF. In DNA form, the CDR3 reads TGTGCCAGCAGCGGACAGGACACCTATGGCTACACCTTC.

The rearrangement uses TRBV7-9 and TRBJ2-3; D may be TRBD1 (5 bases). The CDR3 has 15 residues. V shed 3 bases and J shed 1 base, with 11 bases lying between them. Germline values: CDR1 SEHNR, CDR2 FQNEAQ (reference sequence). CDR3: CASSFTGFRTDTQYF. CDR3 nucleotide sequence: TGTGCCAGCAGCTTTACAGGTTTTCGCACAGATACGCAGTATTTT.

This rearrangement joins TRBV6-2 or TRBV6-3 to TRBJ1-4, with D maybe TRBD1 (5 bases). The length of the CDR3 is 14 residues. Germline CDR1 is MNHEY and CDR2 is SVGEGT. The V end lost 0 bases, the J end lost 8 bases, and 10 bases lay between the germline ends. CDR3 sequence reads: CASSYSQGFEKLFF. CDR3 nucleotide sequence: TGTGCCAGCAGTTACTCCCAGGGCTTCGAAAAACTGTTTTTT.

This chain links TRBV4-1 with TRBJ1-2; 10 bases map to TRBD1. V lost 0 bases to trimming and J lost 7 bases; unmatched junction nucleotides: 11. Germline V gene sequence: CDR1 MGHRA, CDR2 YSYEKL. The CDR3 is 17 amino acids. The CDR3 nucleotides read TGCGCCAGCAGCCAAGACCCCGGGACAGGGGTATTGGGTGGCTACACCTTC. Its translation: CASSQDPGTGVLGGYTF.

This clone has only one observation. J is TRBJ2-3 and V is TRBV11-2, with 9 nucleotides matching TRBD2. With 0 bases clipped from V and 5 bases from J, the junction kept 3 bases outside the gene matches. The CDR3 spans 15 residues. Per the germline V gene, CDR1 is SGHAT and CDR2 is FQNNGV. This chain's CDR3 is CASSLELAGQDTQYF. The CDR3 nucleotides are TGTGCCAGCAGCTTAGAACTAGCGGGCCAAGATACGCAGTATTTT.

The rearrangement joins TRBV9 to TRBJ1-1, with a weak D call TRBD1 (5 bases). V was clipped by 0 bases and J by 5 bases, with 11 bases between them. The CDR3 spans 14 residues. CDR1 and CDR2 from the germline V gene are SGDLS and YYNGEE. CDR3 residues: CASSVGQGETEAFF. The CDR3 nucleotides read TGTGCCAGCAGCGTAGGCCAGGGTGAGACTGAAGCTTTCTTT.

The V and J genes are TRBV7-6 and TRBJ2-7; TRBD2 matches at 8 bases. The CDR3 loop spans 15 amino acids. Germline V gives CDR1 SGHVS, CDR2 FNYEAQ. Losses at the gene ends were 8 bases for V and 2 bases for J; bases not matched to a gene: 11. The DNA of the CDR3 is TGTGCCAGCGCACCCGGGGGGGGTCTGACCTACGAGCAGTACTTC. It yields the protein CASAPGGGLTYEQYF.

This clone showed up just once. CDR3 bases: TGTGCCAGCTCCGGGACAGAAGAGACCCAGTACTTC. As protein: CASSGTEETQYF. The chain links TRBV27 to TRBJ2-5; 7 bases line up with TRBD1. V was pared by 8 bases and J by 3 bases, with 3 bases of the junction left unmatched. CDR3 length equals 12 residues. CDR1 is MNHEY, CDR2 SMNVEV, per germline (reference sequence).